Listed here are 16 T cell receptor beta chains from one sample, sequenced in a study of beta chain features in type 1 diabetes. As every portion of the isolated RNA was reverse transcribed, the sequencing read expressed TCRB transcripts. Method: immunoSEQ multiplex PCR; TCRdb's copy keeps in-frame clones and lacks some. In the table there are 300,000 to 450,000 clones, about 20% of which are singletons. Input material: naive CD4+ T cells from blood. Receptors were obtained from a woman younger than 30 in good health.

The rearrangement links TRBV2 to TRBJ2-7, with 9 bases matching TRBD1. Germline V gene sequence: CDR1 SNHLY, CDR2 FYNNEI. V was pared by 9 bases and J by 5 bases, with 5 bases of the junction left unmatched. CDR3 length: 12 residues. CDR3 residues: CARGQGLDEQYF. The CDR3 DNA reads as TGTGCCAGGGGACAGGGATTGGACGAGCAGTACTTC.

The chain employs TRBV29-1 and TRBJ2-5; TRBD2 matches 7 bases. Trimming at V came to 4 bases and at J to 2 bases, leaving 4 bases not matched to a gene. The germline CDR1 and CDR2 sequences are SQVTM and ANQGSEA. The CDR3 totals 13 residues. CDR3 in amino acids: CSVGGGLQETQYF. The CDR3 DNA follows: TGCAGCGTTGGCGGGGGTCTACAAGAGACCCAGTACTTC.

This sequence joins TRBV5-1 and TRBJ2-5; 9 bases agree with TRBD1. In germline, CDR1 is SGHRS, CDR2 YFSETQ. V dropped 1 base and J dropped 5; count of bases not matched to a gene: 9. CDR3 length: 16 amino acids. The CDR3 region is CASSLSTGTGRETQYF. The CDR3 DNA reads as TGCGCCAGCAGCTTGTCAACCGGGACAGGGCGGGAGACCCAGTACTTC. Full variable domain (missing parts from reference TRBV5-1 and TRBJ2-5): KAGVTQTPRYLIKTRGQQVTLSCSPISGHRSVSWYQQTPGQGLQFLFEYFSETQRNKGNFPGRFSGRQFSNSRSEMNVSTLELGDSALYLCASSLSTGTGRETQYFGPGTRLLVL.

This chain links TRBV5-8 with TRBJ1-2; 8 bases are a match to TRBD1. Germline CDR1 is SGHTS and CDR2 is YDEGEE. Trimming at V came to 5 bases and at J to 5 bases, leaving 5 bases not matched to a gene. The CDR3 is 13 amino acids. The CDR3 is CASSPGGAYGYTF. The DNA of the CDR3 is TGTGCCAGCAGTCCAGGGGGCGCGTATGGCTACACCTTC.

V and J are TRBV9 and TRBJ2-5, with D possibly TRBD1 on 6 matching bases. Germline V gene lookup returns CDR1 SGDLS and CDR2 YYNGEE. The CDR3 is 13 amino acids. V dropped 3 bases and J dropped 2 bases, with 8 bases sitting between them. The DNA for the CDR3 is TGTGCCAGCAGCGGGGGGCGGCAAGAGACCCAGTACTTC. Its translation is CASSGGRQETQYF.

A few counts support this clone. The V gene is TRBV6-5, the J gene TRBJ2-5; D call uncertain. V dropped 7 bases and J dropped 2 bases, with 17 bases sitting between them. CDR1 is MNHEY and CDR2 is SVGAGI in the germline V gene. This CDR3 contains 15 residues. CDR3 in DNA: TGTGCCAGCATGTCGGAGAGTTTCGGACAAGAGACCCAGTACTTC. It is translated as CASMSESFGQETQYF.

J is TRBJ1-2 and V is TRBV5-4, with D maybe TRBD1 (6 bases). The CDR3 loop spans 15 amino acids. Trimming took off 5 bases at V and 4 bases at J, with 18 bases between the two ends. Germline V gene sequence: CDR1 SGHNT, CDR2 YYREEE (reference sequence). CDR3 in DNA: TGTGCCAGCAGGGCGTGGGGGGGCGCCGTCTATGGCTACACCTTC. This codes for CASRAWGGAVYGYTF.

This clone occurred a few times. The rearrangement uses TRBV2 and TRBJ2-3; perhaps TRBD2 as D (6 bases). The CDR3 loop spans 13 amino acids. V was shortened by 11 bases and J by 6 bases, with 18 bases between the two germline ends. The germline V gene encodes CDR1 SNHLY and CDR2 FYNNEI. CDR3 residues: CASPGKAGDTQYF. The CDR3 bases are TGTGCCTCCCCGGGGAAGGCGGGGGATACGCAGTATTTT.

In this sample, this clone turned up a few times. CDR3 residues: CTSSQAGGSLYEQYF. CDR3 nucleotide sequence: TGCACCAGCAGCCAAGCGGGCGGGAGTCTCTACGAGCAGTACTTC. This rearrangement joins TRBV1 to TRBJ2-7; the table's D call, TRBD2, has no DNA check behind it. TRBV1 is labeled a pseudogene. This CDR3 contains 15 residues.

This clone was recorded a few times. V and J are TRBV6-6 and TRBJ2-1; TRBD2 aligns across 9 bases. The CDR3 loop spans 14 amino acids. V was pared by 5 bases and J by 6 bases, with 5 bases of the junction left unmatched. Germline V CDR1 and CDR2: MNHNY, SVGAGI (reference sequence). CDR3 bases: TGTGCCAGCAGTACCTTGACTAGCGGCAATGAGCAGTTCTTC. Encoded protein: CASSTLTSGNEQFF.

This clone has just a few counts. The chain combines TRBV7-9 with TRBJ1-2, with D unclear. The V gene lost 5 bases and the J gene lost 4 bases, with 17 bases spanning the gap. This CDR3 is 15 amino acids long. Germline V lookup: CDR1 SEHNR, CDR2 FQNEAQ (reference sequence). CDR3 nucleotides: TGTGCCAGCAGCCCGAAGGTTGGGCAGATCTATGGCTACACCTTC. Translating it yields CASSPKVGQIYGYTF. Full variable domain (missing parts from reference TRBV7-9 and TRBJ1-2): DTGVSQNPRHKITKRGQNVTFRCDPISEHNRLYWYRQTLGQGPEFLTYFQNEAQLEKSRLLSDRFSAERPKGSFSTLEIQRTEQGDSAMYLCASSPKVGQIYGYTFGSGTRLTVV.

The rearrangement links TRBV11-3 to TRBJ2-3; TRBD2 agrees at 8 bases. V was clipped by 4 bases and J by 10 bases; unmatched bases: 4. Germline CDR1 reads SGHNT; CDR2 reads YENEEA. The CDR3 has 12 residues. In DNA form, the CDR3 reads TGTGCCAGCAGCTCCACTAGCGGCCCGCAGTATTTT. Translation: CASSSTSGPQYF. The whole variable domain, filled in from reference TRBV11-3 and TRBJ2-3, reads EAGVVQSPRYKIIEKKQPVAFWCNPISGHNTLYWYLQNLGQGPELLIRYENEEAVDDSQLPKDRFSAERLKGVDSTLKIQPAELGDSAVYLCASSSTSGPQYFGPGTRLTVL.

This clone was found a few times. The chain uses TRBV23-1 and TRBJ1-4; the D is unclear. TRBV23-1 is classed as an ORF, of uncertain function. Deletions cut 3 bases from V and 3 bases from J, with 11 bases between. The CDR3 loop spans 15 amino acids. This CDR3 reads CASSHPAGSNEKLFF. Here the CDR3 DNA reads TGCGCCAGCAGTCATCCGGCCGGGTCTAATGAAAAACTGTTTTTT.

This sequence joins TRBV5-1 and TRBJ2-5; 7 bases fit TRBD2. Per germline, CDR1 SGHRS and CDR2 YFSETQ. The V segment lost 7 bases and the J segment 3 bases; nucleotides outside the gene matches: 3. The CDR3 totals 12 residues. For the CDR3, the DNA is TGCGCCAGCCGGGGGGTAGAAGAGACCCAGTACTTC. This translates into CASRGVEETQYF.

This clone was observed a handful of times. J is TRBJ1-1 and V is TRBV4-3; D might be TRBD1 (6 bases). Germline V lookup: CDR1 LGHNA, CDR2 YSLEER. This CDR3 spans 14 amino acids. Trimming cost V 0 bases and J 6 bases, with 11 bases left between them. CDR3 loop: CASSQDPAGAEAFF. The CDR3 coding sequence is TGCGCCAGCAGCCAAGATCCTGCAGGGGCTGAAGCTTTCTTT.

The chain carries TRBV11-2 and TRBJ1-5; tentative D call: TRBD1 (5 bases). Trimming stripped 0 bases from V and 12 bases from J, with 9 bases between. CDR3 length: 12 residues. The V gene's germline CDR1 is SGHAT and CDR2 FQNNGV. The chain's CDR3 is CASSLEGGNQHF. Written as DNA, the CDR3 is TGTGCCAGCAGCTTAGAGGGGGGGAACCAGCATTTT.